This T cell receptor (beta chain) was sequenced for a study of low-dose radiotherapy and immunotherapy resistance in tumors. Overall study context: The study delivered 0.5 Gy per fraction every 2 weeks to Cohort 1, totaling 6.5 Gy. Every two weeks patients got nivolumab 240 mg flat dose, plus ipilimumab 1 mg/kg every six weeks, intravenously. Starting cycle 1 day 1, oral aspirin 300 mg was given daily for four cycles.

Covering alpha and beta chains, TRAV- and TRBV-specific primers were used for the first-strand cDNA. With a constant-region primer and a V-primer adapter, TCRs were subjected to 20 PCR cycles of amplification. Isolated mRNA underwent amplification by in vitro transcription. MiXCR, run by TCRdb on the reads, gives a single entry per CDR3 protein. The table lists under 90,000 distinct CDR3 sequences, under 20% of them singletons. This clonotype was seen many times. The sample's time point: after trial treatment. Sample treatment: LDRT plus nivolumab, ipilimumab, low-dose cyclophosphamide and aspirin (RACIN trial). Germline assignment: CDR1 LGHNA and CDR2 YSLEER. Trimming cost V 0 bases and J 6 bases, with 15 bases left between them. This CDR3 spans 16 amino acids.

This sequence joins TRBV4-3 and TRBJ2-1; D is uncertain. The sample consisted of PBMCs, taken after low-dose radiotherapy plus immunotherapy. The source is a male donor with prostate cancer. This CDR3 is CASSQDGTLNGNEQFF. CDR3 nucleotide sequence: TGCGCCAGCAGCCAAGATGGAACCCTCAATGGCAATGAGCAGTTCTTC.